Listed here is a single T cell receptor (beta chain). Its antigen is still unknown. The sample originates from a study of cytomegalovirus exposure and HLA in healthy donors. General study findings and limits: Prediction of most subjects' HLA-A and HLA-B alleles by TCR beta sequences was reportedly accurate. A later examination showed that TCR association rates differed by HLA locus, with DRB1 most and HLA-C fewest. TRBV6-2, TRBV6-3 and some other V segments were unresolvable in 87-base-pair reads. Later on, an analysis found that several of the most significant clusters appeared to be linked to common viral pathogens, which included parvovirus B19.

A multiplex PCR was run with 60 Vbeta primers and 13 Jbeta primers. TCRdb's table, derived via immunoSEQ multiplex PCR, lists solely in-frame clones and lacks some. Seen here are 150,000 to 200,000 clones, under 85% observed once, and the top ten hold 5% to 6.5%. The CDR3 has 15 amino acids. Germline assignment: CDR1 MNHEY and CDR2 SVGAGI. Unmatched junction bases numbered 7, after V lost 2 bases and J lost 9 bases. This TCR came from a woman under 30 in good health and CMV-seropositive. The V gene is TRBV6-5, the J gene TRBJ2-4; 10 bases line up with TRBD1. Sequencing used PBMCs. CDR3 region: CASSYGGTGDPIQYF. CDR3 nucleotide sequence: TGTGCCAGCAGTTACGGTGGGACAGGGGATCCCATTCAGTACTTC.